The subject of this entry is one T cell receptor beta chain. Its target is unknown. This table comes from immunoSEQ multiplex PCR, and its TCRdb copy is limited to in-frame clones, with some not included. The repertoire has approximately 600,000 clones, around 95% of them found once; the top ten carry 0.11%. This sample is drawn from a study of shared clonotypes between healthy human individuals. Whole-study results and caveats: Shared clonotypes: about 5% naive CD4, around 3.5% naive CD8, 2.3% memory CD4, approximately 0.37% memory CD8.

Germline V lookup: CDR1 WSHSY, CDR2 SAAADI. The CDR3 length is 14 residues. V was pared by 4 bases and J by 2 bases, with 6 bases between. CD45RO-negative cells were positively selected for CCR7, leaving out terminally differentiated effector memory CD45RA+ cells. The chain joins TRBV10-2 to TRBJ2-6; D gene unclear. The origin of this receptor is a woman under 40 in good health. The sample comprised naive CD8+ T cells sorted from blood. This CDR3 reads CASSAGAGANVLTF. CDR3 in DNA: TGCGCCAGCAGTGCGGGCGCTGGGGCCAACGTCCTGACTTTC.